Sequencing of this TCR beta chain was carried out in a study of control samples from healthy donors and cancer patients. Clones were read by immunoSEQ multiplex PCR, and TCRdb kept only the in-frame ones, dropping some. The sample records more than 85,000 clones, roughly 91% being singletons. The sample consisted of blood. This clonotype was sampled from a woman between 50 and 59 years old in good health.

CDR3 in DNA: TGTGCCAGCAGCCCGAGAAGGGCCCACTATCTCACAGATACGCAGTATTTT. Translating gives CASSPRRAHYLTDTQYF. This chain links TRBV7-3 with TRBJ2-3; D is uncertain. V was shortened by 5 bases and J by 2 bases, with 20 bases between the two germline ends. Germline V gene data show CDR1 as SGHTA and CDR2 as FQGTGA. CDR3 length equals 17 residues.